This TCR beta chain stems from a study of vaccination and CD4 T cells after COVID-19. General study points: Looking at convalescent patients, a median around 86% of reactive clones were present only post-vaccination.

Sequenced with the Oncomine TCR Beta short-read assay was DNA taken from cultured CD4+ T cells. TCRdb called the PCR reads again in MiXCR, with one record for every CDR3 protein. The sample has roughly 8,400 distinct CDR3 sequences, 50% to 75% seen once. The treatment denotes: roughly 10-day PBMC culture with coronavirus spike peptide pools or control peptides (ViraFEST assay). In the ViraFEST assay, peptide-pool expansion preceded TCR sequencing of expanded clonotypes. The culture of two million PBMCs per well included roughly 10 IU/ml IL-2 and about 9.9 ug/ml peptide pools. Turning to this clonotype: Its antigen remains unknown.

The sequenced sample was cultured CD4+ T cells from blood, obtained after SARS-CoV-2 vaccination. The sequence came from a human donor with COVID-19.

The CDR3 DNA is TGTGCCAGCAGTCCAAACGGAAACACCGGGGAGCTGTTTTTT. Translation: CASSPNGNTGELFF. The rearrangement uses TRBV7-3 and TRBJ2-2; D call uncertain. This CDR3 comprises 14 residues. V lost 6 bases, J lost 2 bases, and 10 bases lay in between. From germline, CDR1 is SGHTA and CDR2 FQGTGA.